The 30 T cell receptor beta chains presented below share a single source sample, sequenced in a study of Graves' ophthalmopathy and Graves' hyperthyroidism. The study amplified TCR beta CDR3 regions using RNA transcripts. A first-round RT-PCR used HTBI primers, followed by a second-round multiplex PCR. TCRdb reprocessed the multiplex PCR reads via MiXCR and lists one record per CDR3 protein. The table includes roughly 350,000 distinct CDR3 sequences, roughly 17% detected once. Material: peripheral blood. Source of these receptors: an adult woman with stable Graves' hyperthyroidism.

This clonotype was detected many times. J is TRBJ1-5 and V is TRBV11-2; D is unclear. CDR1 and CDR2 from the germline V gene are SGHAT and FQNNGV. This CDR3 is 14 amino acids long. With 0 bases removed from V and 7 bases from J, the gap between germline ends came to 10 bases. CDR3: CASSLEPSGQPQHF. The CDR3 DNA sequence: TGTGCCAGCAGCTTAGAGCCTTCTGGACAGCCCCAGCATTTT. Variable domain in full (rest from reference TRBV11-2 and TRBJ1-5): EAGVAQSPRYKIIEKRQSVAFWCNPISGHATLYWYQQILGQGPKLLIQFQNNGVVDDSQLPKDRFSAERLKGVDSTLKIQPAKLEDSAVYLCASSLEPSGQPQHFGDGTRLSIL.

In its sample, this clonotype was seen many times. The CDR3 bases are TGTGCCACCAGTGAGTTTAGCGCTACCGGCTACAATGAGCAGTTCTTC. Its translation is CATSEFSATGYNEQFF. This chain joins TRBV24-1 and TRBJ2-1, with D maybe TRBD2 (5 bases). Trimming removed 4 bases from V and 3 bases from J, with 15 bases in between. Germline V gives CDR1 KGHDR, CDR2 SFDVKD. This CDR3 spans 16 amino acids.

At least ten counts were recorded for this clonotype. The chain carries TRBV3-1 and TRBJ1-1; 7 bases are shared with TRBD1. This CDR3 region has 16 residues. From germline, CDR1 is LGHDT and CDR2 YNNKEL (reference sequence). With V trimmed by 4 bases and J by 4 bases, 12 bases remained unmatched. CDR3 in DNA: TGTGCCAGCAGCCGAAGCGGAAGGGGGCGAGGCACTGAAGCTTTCTTT. It codes for CASSRSGRGRGTEAFF.

This clonotype was seen at least ten times. V is TRBV2 and J is TRBJ2-5; 10 bases fit TRBD2. The CDR3 is 15 residues long. V trimming: 6 bases; J trimming: 2 bases; junction bases outside the gene matches: 6. Germline CDR1 SNHLY, CDR2 FYNNEI. The CDR3 reads CASRGLADGQETQYF. CDR3 sequence (DNA): TGTGCCAGCAGAGGACTAGCGGACGGACAAGAGACCCAGTACTTC.

This chain connects TRBV7-9 to TRBJ1-1; the D gene is possibly TRBD1 (5 bases). Germline V gives CDR1 SEHNR, CDR2 FQNEAQ (reference sequence). Trimming left V 5 bases short and J 4 bases short, with 17 bases between. The length of the CDR3 is 15 residues. The CDR3 sequence: CASSPPGTLGTEAFF. The CDR3 nucleotides are TGTGCCAGCAGCCCCCCGGGGACTCTGGGCACTGAAGCTTTCTTT.

V usage is TRBV11-2 and J usage is TRBJ2-7, with 8 nucleotides matching TRBD1. Germline lookup yields CDR1 SGHAT and CDR2 FQNNGV. V shed 6 bases and J 3 bases; nucleotides not matched to a gene: 7. The CDR3 is 14 residues long. The chain's CDR3 is CASRTPGQDYEQYF. The CDR3 nucleotides read TGTGCCAGCAGAACACCGGGACAGGACTACGAGCAGTACTTC.

Many counts were recorded for this clonotype. One end of the junction does not line up with germline, which may come from a read error. The chain carries TRBV24-1 and TRBJ2-5, with D possibly being TRBD1 (6 bases). CDR1 and CDR2 (germline): KGHDR, SFDVKD. The CDR3 is made up of 15 amino acids. Here the CDR3 DNA reads TGTGCCACCAGTGATGACAGGACAGCTCAAGGGACCCAGTACTTC. Encoded protein: CATSDDRTAQGTQYF.

This clonotype has a count of ten or more. The chain couples TRBV5-1 to TRBJ1-6; tentatively, D is TRBD1 (6 bases). V shed 4 bases and J shed 7 bases, with 21 bases lying between them. Germline V gene sequence: CDR1 SGHRS, CDR2 YFSETQ. This CDR3 comprises 17 residues. CDR3 DNA sequence: TGCGCCAGCAGCCTACGGACGGCAGGGGAGCGAAATTCACCCCTCCACTTT. As protein: CASSLRTAGERNSPLHF.

This clonotype was counted many times. The V gene is TRBV3-1, the J gene TRBJ2-4; 7 bases agree with TRBD1. There are 17 residues in the CDR3. Losses at the gene ends were 3 bases for V and 0 bases for J; bases not matched to a gene: 8. The germline CDR1 and CDR2 sequences are LGHDT and YNNKEL (reference sequence). The CDR3 bases are TGTGCCAGCAGCCACGAACCAGGGACAGTAGCCAAAAACATTCAGTACTTC. The encoded protein is CASSHEPGTVAKNIQYF.

The rearrangement links TRBV4-1 to TRBJ2-7; tentative D call: TRBD1 (6 bases). The V gene lost 1 base and the J gene lost 3 bases, with 22 bases spanning the gap. CDR3 length: 18 residues. Germline V gene lookup returns CDR1 MGHRA and CDR2 YSYEKL. The CDR3 DNA reads as TGCGCCAGCAGCCAAGGTAATCCCAGGGGCTTAAACTACTACGAGCAGTACTTC. Amino acid sequence: CASSQGNPRGLNYYEQYF.

V gene TRBV19 combines with J gene TRBJ2-2; 7 positions agree with TRBD1. The CDR3 runs 14 residues. Germline V gives CDR1 LNHDA, CDR2 SQIVND (reference sequence). V was pared by 6 bases and J by 3 bases, with 4 bases of the junction left unmatched. CDR3 residues: CASRAQGYTGELFF. The CDR3 nucleotides read TGTGCCAGTAGAGCACAGGGGTACACCGGGGAGCTGTTTTTT. The variable domain in full, completed from reference TRBV19 and TRBJ2-2, reads DGGITQSPKYLFRKEGQNVTLSCEQNLNHDAMYWYRQDPGQGLRLIYYSQIVNDFQKGDIAEGYSVSREKKESFPLTVTSAQKNPTAFYLCASRAQGYTGELFFGEGSRLTVL.

On this clonotype: A much larger clone is a single base away; this may be a read error. The rearrangement links TRBV12-5 to TRBJ1-1; 8 bases align to TRBD1. In germline, CDR1 is LGHNT, CDR2 FRNRAP. The CDR3 extends over 13 amino acids. In DNA form, the CDR3 reads TGTTCTAGTGGTTTGGGACAGGTAATTGAAGCTTTCTTT. Its translation: CSSGLGQVIEAFF.

This clonotype was detected ten times or more. The rearrangement uses TRBV6-1 and TRBJ1-5; 11 positions match TRBD1. The germline CDR1 and CDR2 sequences are MNHNS and SASEGT. The CDR3 is made up of 16 amino acids. V was pared by 8 bases and J by 6 bases, with 12 bases of the junction left unmatched. In DNA form, the CDR3 reads TGTGCCAGCTCAACATACCCCGGGACAGGGGGTCAGCCCCAGCATTTT. Translating gives CASSTYPGTGGQPQHF.

This clonotype was recorded at least ten times. This CDR3 reads CASSLQGRLYSNQPQHF. CDR3 bases: TGTGCCAGCAGTTTACAGGGCAGACTTTATAGCAATCAGCCCCAGCATTTT. This chain links TRBV28 with TRBJ1-5, with D perhaps TRBD1 (5 bases). This CDR3 has 17 amino acids. With 2 bases removed from V and 0 bases from J, the gap between germline ends came to 14 bases. Germline CDR1 and CDR2: MDHEN and SYDVKM.

This clonotype was counted many times. The rearrangement joins TRBV28 to TRBJ2-2; 7 bases fit TRBD1. From germline, CDR1 is MDHEN and CDR2 SYDVKM. With V trimmed by 7 bases and J by 4 bases, 9 bases remained unmatched. This CDR3 contains 15 residues. CDR3 loop: CASTPGTASTGELFF. The CDR3 nucleotides read TGTGCCAGCACCCCAGGGACAGCATCCACCGGGGAGCTGTTTTTT. Full variable domain (missing parts from reference TRBV28 and TRBJ2-2): DVKVTQSSRYLVKRTGEKVFLECVQDMDHENMFWYRQDPGLGLRLIYFSYDVKMKEKGDIPEGYSVSREKKERFSLILESASTNQTSMYLCASTPGTASTGELFFGEGSRLTVL.

This clonotype showed up many times. The chain carries TRBV12-3 or TRBV12-4 and TRBJ2-6, with a possible D match to TRBD1 (6 bases). The V end lost 6 bases, the J end lost 2 bases, and 20 bases lay between the germline ends. The CDR3 contains 18 residues. Here the CDR3 reads CASSLWGTPVTGANVLTF. The DNA of the CDR3 is TGTGCCAGCAGCCTATGGGGGACACCAGTGACTGGGGCCAACGTCCTGACTTTC.

This clonotype was counted many times. CDR3 protein: CASSMEGGETQYF. The CDR3 region has the DNA TGTGCCAGCTCGATGGAAGGGGGAGAGACCCAGTACTTC. The chain couples TRBV18 to TRBJ2-5; D may be TRBD1 (6 bases). The CDR3 covers 13 residues. Trimming stripped 6 bases from V and 4 bases from J, with 12 bases between. CDR1 KGHSH and CDR2 LQKENI come from the germline V gene.

In its sample, this clonotype was seen many times. This chain links TRBV5-4 with TRBJ1-2; D remains ambiguous. Germline V CDR1 and CDR2: SGHNT, YYREEE (reference sequence). CDR3 length: 14 amino acids. Trimming stripped 2 bases from V and 7 bases from J, with 15 bases between. In DNA, the CDR3 is TGTGCCAGCAGCTTCCCTGGAAACCTACCTGGCTACACCTTC. It codes for CASSFPGNLPGYTF.

The chain links TRBV12-3 or TRBV12-4 to TRBJ1-2; D uncertain. V lost 8 bases and J lost 8, with 24 bases in between. This CDR3 has 15 amino acids. The CDR3 sequence: CASSFAAVTRRGYTF. The CDR3 region has the DNA TGTGCCAGCTCCTTCGCGGCGGTAACTCGTCGCGGCTACACCTTC.

This clonotype was recorded many times. This chain connects TRBV7-2 to TRBJ2-5; perhaps TRBD1 as D (6 bases). V shed 0 bases and J shed 3 bases, with 8 bases lying between them. In germline, CDR1 is SGHTA, CDR2 FQGNSA. The length of the CDR3 is 14 residues. CDR3 sequence (DNA): TGTGCCAGCAGCTTAGCCGACAGGAAAGAGACCCAGTACTTC. It is translated as CASSLADRKETQYF.

This clonotype was counted a few times. V usage is TRBV19 and J usage is TRBJ1-5, with TRBD1 matching over 8 bases. Trimming removed 7 bases from V and 5 bases from J; junction bases left unmatched: 4. Germline V CDR1 and CDR2: LNHDA, SQIVND (reference sequence). The length of the CDR3 is 13 residues. CDR3 bases: TGTGCCAGTACCAGGGGGCTCGATCAGCCCCAGCATTTT. Protein sequence: CASTRGLDQPQHF. The variable domain in full, with the rest retrieved from reference TRBV19 and TRBJ1-5, is DGGITQSPKYLFRKEGQNVTLSCEQNLNHDAMYWYRQDPGQGLRLIYYSQIVNDFQKGDIAEGYSVSREKKESFPLTVTSAQKNPTAFYLCASTRGLDQPQHFGDGTRLSIL.

This clonotype was picked up many times. The chain couples TRBV7-3 to TRBJ2-2, with D uncertain. Germline V gene data show CDR1 as SGHTA and CDR2 as FQGTGA. The CDR3 totals 13 residues. The ends were cut back, 2 bases at V and 8 bases at J, with 9 bases in the middle. CDR3 protein: CASSLGVEGELFF. CDR3 DNA sequence: TGTGCCAGCAGCTTAGGTGTAGAGGGGGAGCTGTTTTTT.

This clonotype was detected ten times or more. The V gene is TRBV27, the J gene TRBJ2-7; perhaps TRBD2 as D (5 bases). The length of the CDR3 is 15 residues. From germline, CDR1 is MNHEY and CDR2 SMNVEV (reference sequence). V was cut by 2 bases and J by 3 bases, with 14 bases left in between. The CDR3 DNA is TGTGCCAGCAGTTTACGGGCGGGTCTCCTCTACGAGCAGTACTTC. This gives the protein CASSLRAGLLYEQYF.

This clonotype came up many times. Here the CDR3 DNA reads TGTGCCAGCAGACCTACCTGGGACTCCGAAACCTACGAGCAGTACTTC. As protein: CASRPTWDSETYEQYF. The rearrangement uses TRBV6-1 and TRBJ2-7, with D possibly TRBD2 on 6 matching bases. The CDR3 is made up of 16 amino acids. V was trimmed by 6 bases and J by 2 bases, leaving 20 bases between them. Germline assignment: CDR1 MNHNS and CDR2 SASEGT.

This clonotype was seen ten or more times. The chain links TRBV11-1 to TRBJ2-7; 7 nucleotides agree with TRBD2. Germline loops: CDR1 SGHAT, CDR2 FQDESV (reference sequence). The junction had 8 bases not matched to a gene; V was cut back by 1 base and J by 2 bases. This CDR3 is 16 amino acids long. CDR3 protein: CASSLGGGRGPYEQYF. The CDR3 nucleotides read TGTGCCAGCAGCTTAGGCGGCGGGAGAGGTCCCTACGAGCAGTACTTC.

At least ten counts were recorded for this clonotype. The chain recombines TRBV19 with TRBJ2-2; 9 nucleotides align to TRBD2. This CDR3 has 17 amino acids. The germline gives CDR1 LNHDA, CDR2 SQIVND (reference sequence). Losses at the gene ends were 4 bases for V and 5 bases for J; bases not matched to a gene: 11. In DNA, the CDR3 is TGTGCCAGTAGTAAAATCCTCCCTAGCGGGAATACCGGGGAGCTGTTTTTT. It encodes CASSKILPSGNTGELFF.

Ten or more counts support this clonotype. CDR3 amino acids: CASSVVQGTEAFF. CDR3 sequence (DNA): TGTGCCAGCAGCGTAGTACAGGGAACTGAAGCTTTCTTT. This chain joins TRBV9 and TRBJ1-1, with D perhaps matching TRBD1 (6 bases). Trimming shortened V by 0 bases and J by 5 bases, and 8 bases separated the two germline ends. The CDR3 totals 13 residues. The germline gives CDR1 SGDLS, CDR2 YYNGEE.

This clonotype showed up many times. The chain carries TRBV9 and TRBJ1-2; no firm D call. Trimming took 0 bases from V and 2 from J, leaving 8 bases between them. The CDR3 has 14 residues. Germline V gene sequence: CDR1 SGDLS, CDR2 YYNGEE. In DNA form, the CDR3 reads TGTGCCAGCAGCGTAGAGGAAGGGAACTATGGCTACACCTTC. This sequence encodes CASSVEEGNYGYTF.

This clonotype was seen repeatedly, ten times or more. The rearrangement links TRBV5-1 to TRBJ2-7; D gene uncertain. Germline CDR1 is SGHRS and CDR2 is YFSETQ. The V end was cut by 4 bases, the J end by 3 bases, with 14 bases between. This CDR3 comprises 14 residues. Written as DNA, the CDR3 is TGCGCCAGCAGCCGGGCCAGCCGTAGCTACGAGCAGTACTTC. Encoded protein: CASSRASRSYEQYF.

The J gene is TRBJ1-1, the V gene TRBV12-3 or TRBV12-4, with D tentatively TRBD1 (5 bases). CDR3 length equals 15 residues. With 7 bases removed from V and 1 base from J, the gap between germline ends came to 16 bases. CDR3 in amino acids: CASKHPDGGNTEAFF. The CDR3 bases are TGTGCCAGCAAACACCCCGACGGGGGGAACACTGAAGCTTTCTTT.